This TCR beta chain was obtained from a study of CD8+ T cells in alopecia areata. Study-level background: Scoring of treated patients' severity used the percentage of affected scalp area.

The study, taken as a whole, reports: Researchers report lesional scalp, most notably alopecia totalis/universalis, outstripped normal scalp in clonality.

Details on this clone: Its antigen is unknown.

Treatment noted: oral pan-JAK inhibitor, 5-10 mg twice daily. Germline lookup yields CDR1 SGDLS and CDR2 YYNGEE. After removal of 4 bases from V and 5 bases from J, the junction contained 11 bases not matched to a gene. CDR3 length equals 15 residues. The sequencing template was cDNA reverse transcribed from extracted RNA. Here immunoSEQ multiplex PCR was the method, and the copy in TCRdb shows in-frame clones only, minus some. Seen here are about 210,000 clones, approximately 38% observed once, and the top ten hold under 0.55%. The chain has TRBV9 and TRBJ2-5; TRBD2 matches at 7 bases. The source is a human donor with alopecia areata. Sequencing used CD4+ T cells sorted from blood, obtained at approximately week 30, from a patient treated with tofacitinib. The CDR3 spells CASSSSSGLGETQYF. The CDR3, as DNA: TGTGCCAGCAGCTCATCTAGCGGACTGGGGGAGACCCAGTACTTC.